This T cell receptor beta chain is from a study of vaccination effects on CD4 cells after COVID-19. General study points: No early post-infection timepoints were available in the study, which also included few convalescent patients. Marked clonal contraction was seen in infection- and vaccine-induced clones late after vaccination.

In the ViraFEST assay, antigen-specific CD4+ clonotypes were identified by expansion after peptide-pool stimulation. The authors isolated CD4+ T cells after around 10 days of culture. Prior SARS-CoV-2 infection was absent in the vaccine recipients, as shown by negative nucleocapsid antibodies. CDR3 length equals 17 residues. V was clipped by 1 base and J by 2 bases; unmatched bases: 4. Germline V gene data show CDR1 as SGHRS and CDR2 as YFSETQ. Using immunoSEQ multiplex PCR, the repertoire was profiled, and TCRdb retains in-frame clones only, with some absent. The sample has 55,000 to 80,000 clones, about four fifths seen once. This clone was seen a few times. Its antigen is as yet unknown.

The specimen was CD4+ T cells from PBMCs cultured with SARS-CoV-2 spike peptides, collected before COVID-19 vaccination. This clonotype was sampled from a human donor who received a COVID-19 vaccine. The rearrangement joins TRBV5-1 to TRBJ2-2; TRBD2 agrees at 11 bases. The CDR3 here is CASSLSTSGGNTGELFF. The CDR3 region has the DNA TGCGCCAGCAGCTTGTCTACTAGCGGGGGTAACACCGGGGAGCTGTTTTTT. Using reference TRBV5-1 and TRBJ2-2 for the parts outside the CDR3, the full variable domain is KAGVTQTPRYLIKTRGQQVTLSCSPISGHRSVSWYQQTPGQGLQFLFEYFSETQRNKGNFPGRFSGRQFSNSRSEMNVSTLELGDSALYLCASSLSTSGGNTGELFFGEGSRLTVL.